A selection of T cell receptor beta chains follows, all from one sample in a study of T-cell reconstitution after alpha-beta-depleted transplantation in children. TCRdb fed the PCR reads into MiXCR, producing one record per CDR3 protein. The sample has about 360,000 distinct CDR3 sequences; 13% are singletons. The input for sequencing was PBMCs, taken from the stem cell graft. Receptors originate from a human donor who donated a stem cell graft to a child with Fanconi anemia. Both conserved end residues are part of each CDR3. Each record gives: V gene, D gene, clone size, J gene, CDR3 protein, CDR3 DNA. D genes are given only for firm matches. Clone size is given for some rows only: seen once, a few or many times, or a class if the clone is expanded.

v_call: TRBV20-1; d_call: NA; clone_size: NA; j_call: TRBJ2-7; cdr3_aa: CSARGQLYEQYF; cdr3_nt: TGCAGTGCTAGAGGGCAGCTATACGAGCAGTACTTC
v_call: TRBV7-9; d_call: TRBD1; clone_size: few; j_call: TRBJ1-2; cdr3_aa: CASSPQAGQAYGYTF; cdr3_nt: TGTGCCAGCAGCCCACAAGCGGGACAGGCGTATGGCTACACCTTC
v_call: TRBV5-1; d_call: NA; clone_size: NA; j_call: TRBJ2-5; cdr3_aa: CASSTGRLEETQYF; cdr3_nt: TGCGCCAGTTCTACTGGGCGGCTTGAAGAGACCCAGTACTTC
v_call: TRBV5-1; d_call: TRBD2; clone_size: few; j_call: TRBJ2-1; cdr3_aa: CASSPLAGESSYNEQFF; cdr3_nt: TGCGCCAGCAGCCCCTTGGCGGGGGAAAGCTCCTACAATGAGCAGTTCTTC
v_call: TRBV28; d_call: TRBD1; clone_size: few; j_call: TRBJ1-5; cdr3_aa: CASSPTGTSGAGAQHF; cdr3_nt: TGTGCCAGCAGTCCGACAGGGACGTCGGGGGCAGGGGCCCAGCATTTT
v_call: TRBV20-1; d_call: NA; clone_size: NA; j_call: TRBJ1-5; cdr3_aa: CSAIVTGSNQPQHF; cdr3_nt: TGCAGTGCTATCGTTACCGGGAGCAATCAGCCCCAGCATTTT
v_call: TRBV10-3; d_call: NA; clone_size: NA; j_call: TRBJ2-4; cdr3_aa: CAISESVAPDIQYF; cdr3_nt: TGTGCCATCAGTGAGTCGGTAGCCCCGGACATTCAGTACTTC
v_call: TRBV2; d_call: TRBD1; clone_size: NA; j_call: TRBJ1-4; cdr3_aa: CASSQGARSSEKLFF; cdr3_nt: TGTGCCAGCAGTCAGGGGGCGCGTTCCAGTGAAAAACTGTTTTTT
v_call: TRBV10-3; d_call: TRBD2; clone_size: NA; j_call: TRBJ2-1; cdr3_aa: CAISGTGREISYNEQFF; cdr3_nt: TGTGCCATCAGTGGTACCGGGAGGGAGATATCCTACAATGAGCAGTTCTTC
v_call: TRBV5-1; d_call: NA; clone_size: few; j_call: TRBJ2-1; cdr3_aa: CATTRDSGDYNEQFF; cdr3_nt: TGCGCCACCACGCGTGATTCAGGGGACTACAATGAGCAGTTCTTC
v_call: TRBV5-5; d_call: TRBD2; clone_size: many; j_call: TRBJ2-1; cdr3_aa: CASSLNGGALEQFF; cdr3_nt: TGTGCCAGCAGCTTGAACGGGGGGGCCCTCGAGCAGTTCTTC
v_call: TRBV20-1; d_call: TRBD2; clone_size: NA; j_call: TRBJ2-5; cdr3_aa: CSEKVLGGGEETQYF; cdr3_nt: TGCAGCGAGAAAGTTTTGGGCGGGGGGGAAGAGACCCAGTACTTC
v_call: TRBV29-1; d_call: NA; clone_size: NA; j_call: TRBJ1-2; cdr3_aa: CSVGDGDNYGYTF; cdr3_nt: TGCAGCGTTGGGGACGGCGATAACTATGGCTACACCTTC
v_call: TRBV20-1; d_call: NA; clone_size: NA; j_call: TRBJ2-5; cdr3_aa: CSARWVGGQETQYF; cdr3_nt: TGCAGTGCTAGGTGGGTCGGTGGGCAAGAGACCCAGTACTTC
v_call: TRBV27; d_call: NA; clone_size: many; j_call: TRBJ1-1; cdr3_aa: CASSFSGAGNTEAFF; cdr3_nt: TGTGCCAGCAGTTTTTCAGGGGCGGGGAACACTGAAGCTTTCTTT
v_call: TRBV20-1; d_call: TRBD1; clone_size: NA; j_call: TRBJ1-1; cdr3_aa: CSARAGRSTGRRAFF; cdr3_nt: TGCAGTGCTAGAGCCGGCCGGTCGACAGGGAGGAGAGCTTTCTTT
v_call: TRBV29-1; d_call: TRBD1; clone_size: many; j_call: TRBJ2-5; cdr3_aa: CSVAGQGKETQYF; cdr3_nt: TGCAGCGTTGCTGGACAGGGGAAAGAGACCCAGTACTTC
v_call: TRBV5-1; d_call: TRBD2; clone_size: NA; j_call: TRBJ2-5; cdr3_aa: CASTLAGGETQYF; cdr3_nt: TGCGCCAGCACCCTAGCGGGGGGGGAGACCCAGTACTTC
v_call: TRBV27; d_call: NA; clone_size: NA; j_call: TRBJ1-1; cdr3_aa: CASGTTLNTEAFF; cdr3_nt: TGTGCCAGCGGGACCACGTTGAACACTGAAGCTTTCTTT
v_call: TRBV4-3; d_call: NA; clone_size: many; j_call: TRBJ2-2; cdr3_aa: CASSPREGPNTGELFF; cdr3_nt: TGCGCCAGCAGCCCACGCGAGGGGCCGAACACCGGGGAGCTGTTTTTT
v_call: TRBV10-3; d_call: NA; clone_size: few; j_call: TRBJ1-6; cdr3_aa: CAISRDSDSPLHF; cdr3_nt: TGTGCCATCAGTAGGGACTCGGATTCACCCCTCCACTTT
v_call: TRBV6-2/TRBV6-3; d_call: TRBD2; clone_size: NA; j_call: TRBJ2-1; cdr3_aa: CASNPRAGGPMRYNEQFF; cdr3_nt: TGTGCCAGCAATCCAAGGGCGGGGGGGCCAATGAGGTACAATGAGCAGTTCTTC
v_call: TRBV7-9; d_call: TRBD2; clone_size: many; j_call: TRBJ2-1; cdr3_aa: CASSRTSGGVSYNEQFF; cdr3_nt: TGTGCCAGCAGCCGGACTAGCGGGGGGGTCTCCTACAATGAGCAGTTCTTC
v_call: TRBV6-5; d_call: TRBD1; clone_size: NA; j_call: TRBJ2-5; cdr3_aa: CASSYSYRGDETQYF; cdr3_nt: TGTGCCAGCAGTTACTCGTACAGGGGTGATGAGACCCAGTACTTC
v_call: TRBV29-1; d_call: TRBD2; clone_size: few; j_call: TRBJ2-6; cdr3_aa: CSVGRGGTEGANVLTF; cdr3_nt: TGCAGCGTTGGTCGCGGGGGAACGGAAGGGGCCAACGTCCTGACTTTC
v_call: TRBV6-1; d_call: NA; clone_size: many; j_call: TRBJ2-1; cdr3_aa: CASSPMEDYNEQFF; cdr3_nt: TGTGCCAGCAGCCCCATGGAAGACTACAATGAGCAGTTCTTC